The subject of this entry is one T cell receptor (beta chain). Conventional CD4 T cells were sorted as CD4+CD127+ cells. Germline V gene sequence: CDR1 MGHDK, CDR2 SYGVNS. The V gene end was trimmed by 4 bases and the J gene end by 4 bases; junction bases not matched to a gene: 5. The CDR3 sequence is 17 residues long. Method: immunoSEQ multiplex PCR; TCRdb's copy keeps in-frame clones and lacks some. The data show 20,000 to 25,000 clones, around 97% seen once. The data are from a study of B cell selection in AIRE deficiency. The J gene is TRBJ2-1, the V gene TRBV25-1; 15 positions agree with TRBD2. This clonotype originated in a human donor in good health. Specimen: CD4+CD127+ conventional T cells sorted from PBMCs. The CDR3 is CASSVQGLAGGYNEQFF. CDR3 DNA sequence: TGTGCCAGCAGTGTTCAAGGACTAGCGGGAGGGTACAATGAGCAGTTCTTC.